These 25 T cell receptor delta chains were sequenced from one sample in a study of gamma-delta T cells after stem cell transplantation. TCRdb re-analyzed the RT-PCR reads via CATT. The sample holds around 16,000 delta-chain clones, approximately 8.5% seen once. Sequencing input: gamma-delta T cells. The receptors derive from a human donor. It is not recorded whose cells these are; they may come from a transplant donor.

Concerning this clone itself: The translation of this DNA and the TCRdb protein of a much larger clone differ at residue 19, probably owing to a read error; the protein shown here is translated from the DNA. J is TRDJ1 and V is TRDV1; 10 bases are a match to TRDD3. Germline CDR1 TSWWSYY, CDR2 QGS. CDR3 length equals 21 residues. The CDR3 DNA follows: TGTGCTCTTGGGGAAATGGGCCTCCTACGCCCCTTTGGGGGATACACCGATAAACCCATCTTT. This translates into CALGEMGLLRPFGGYTDKPIF.

This clone was seen only a few times. The protein recorded in TCRdb matches a much larger clone and deviates from this DNA's translation at residues 13 and 14, suggesting a read error; the protein here is obtained by translating the DNA. CDR3 DNA sequence: TGTGCCTGTGACACCAGAAAATTACGGGGGGATACGCCCTATAAACTCATCTTT. Protein product: CACDTRKLRGDTPYKLIF. This chain joins TRDV2 and TRDJ1, with TRDD3 matching 10 bases. The CDR3 consists of 18 residues. After removal of 0 bases from V and 6 bases from J, the junction contained 15 bases not matched to a gene. Germline CDR1 GEAIGNYY, CDR2 EKD.

This clone was counted only a few times. The chain has TRDV2 and TRDJ1; no firm D call. Germline V gives CDR1 GEAIGNYY, CDR2 EKD. V dropped 2 bases and J dropped 0 bases, with 18 bases sitting between them. The CDR3 runs 17 residues. The DNA of the CDR3 is TGTGCCTGTGACAAGCGGGCGGAGGGAGGCTACACCGATAAACTCATCTTT. This codes for CACDKRAEGGYTDKLIF.

This clone was seen repeatedly, ten times or more. With a much larger clone just one base away, this may be a read error. The sample carries other DNA sequences with the same CDR3. CDR3: CACDTLGDTYTDKLIF. Here the CDR3 DNA reads TGTGCCTGTGACACTCTGGGGGATACTTATACCGATAAACTCATCTTT. V is TRDV2 and J is TRDJ1, with 11 bases lining up with TRDD3. The V gene's germline CDR1 is GEAIGNYY and CDR2 EKD. V lost 1 base and J lost 2; bases outside the gene matches: 5. This CDR3 is built from 16 residues.

CDR3 DNA: TGTGCCTGTGACACCGCCGACGCTAAACGGGGGGAGAACAAGACACTCATCTTT. This codes for CACDTADAKRGENKTLIF. The chain is built from TRDV2 and TRDJ1; D is perhaps TRDD3 (6 bases). V was clipped by 0 bases and J by 10 bases, with 29 bases between them. CDR1 and CDR2 (germline): GEAIGNYY, EKD. This CDR3 is 18 amino acids long.

This clone was counted many times. TCRdb shows a much larger clone's protein in place of this DNA's translation, and the two differ at residue 15, likely through a read error; the protein shown is translated from the DNA. This chain joins TRDV1 and TRDJ1, with 10 bases that match TRDD3. With V trimmed by 2 bases and J by 7 bases, 25 bases remained unmatched. In germline, CDR1 is TSWWSYY, CDR2 QGS. The CDR3 runs to 21 residues. The CDR3: CALGEISYPLLLGDALGKLIF. Here the CDR3 DNA reads TGTGCTCTTGGGGAAATTTCCTACCCCCTCCTACTGGGGGATGCGCTGGGTAAACTCATCTTT.

As regards this clone: The translation of this DNA and the TCRdb protein of a much larger clone differ at residue 11, probably owing to a read error; the protein shown here is translated from the DNA. The rearrangement uses TRDV3 and TRDJ1, with a weak D call TRDD2 (5 bases). The germline V gene has CDR1 TVYSNPD and CDR2 GDNSRS (reference sequence). Trimming pared 1 base from V and 1 base from J, leaving 31 bases between. This CDR3 is 20 amino acids long. The CDR3 sequence: CAFIHPYGGFGVDSTDKLIF. The CDR3 DNA follows: TGTGCCTTTATACACCCCTACGGCGGGTTCGGGGTGGACTCCACCGATAAACTCATCTTT.

This clone was seen a handful of times. The junction and the germline gene differ at one end; a read error may be behind it. The rearrangement uses TRDV2 and TRDJ1; 12 bases are a match to TRDD3. The CDR3 is 19 residues long. CDR1 is GEAIGNYY, CDR2 EKD, per germline. DNA of the CDR3: TGTGCCTGTGACCGACTAAGACTGGGGGATACTGTCTACACCGATAACCTCATCTTT. Translated, it gives CACDRLRLGDTVYTDNLIF.

This clone appeared many times. V and J are TRDV2 and TRDJ1, with TRDD3 matching over 9 bases. The CDR3 sequence is 15 residues long. V lost 0 bases to trimming and J lost 7 bases; unmatched junction nucleotides: 8. CDR1 and CDR2 (germline): GEAIGNYY, EKD. Here the CDR3 reads CACDTVGGYRGKLIF. The DNA for the CDR3 is TGTGCCTGTGACACCGTCGGGGGATACAGGGGTAAACTCATCTTT.

This clone occurred many times. This DNA's translation differs at residue 3 from TCRdb's protein, which comes from a much larger clone; a read error is likely, and the protein shown is translated from the DNA. V usage is TRDV2 and J usage is TRDJ1; TRDD3 matches at 10 bases. CDR3 size: 18 residues. CDR1 and CDR2 (germline): GEAIGNYY, EKD. CDR3 loop: CASDREGDTRSYTDKLIF. CDR3 bases: TGTGCCTCTGACAGAGAGGGGGATACGCGATCTTACACCGATAAACTCATCTTT.

This clone was observed a few times. J is TRDJ1 and V is TRDV2, with D uncertain. Germline V gives CDR1 GEAIGNYY, CDR2 EKD. The CDR3 sequence is 17 residues long. Trimming pared 4 bases from V and 0 bases from J, leaving 20 bases between. CDR3 amino acids: CACENRRVATYTDKLIF. CDR3 DNA sequence: TGTGCCTGTGAGAATCGTCGGGTGGCCACGTACACCGATAAACTCATCTTT.

In this sample, this clone turned up many times. A read error is the likely source, as a far larger clone sits one nucleotide away. Different DNA sequences within this sample yield the same CDR3. The rearrangement links TRDV2 to TRDJ1; 10 bases line up with TRDD3. This CDR3 has 18 residues. Germline V CDR1 and CDR2: GEAIGNYY, EKD. The junction had 11 bases not matched to a gene; V was cut back by 2 bases and J by 0 bases. The CDR3 is CACDRGGDTRSYTDKLIF. DNA of the CDR3: TGTGCCTGTGACAGAGGGGGGGATACGCGATCCTACACCGATAAACTCATCTTT.

This clone was seen ten or more times. The TCRdb protein, from a much larger clone, departs from this DNA's translation at residue 5, likely by read error; the protein shown derives from the DNA. This rearrangement joins TRDV2 to TRDJ1, with D possibly TRDD3 on 6 matching bases. This CDR3 has 14 residues. The germline V gene encodes CDR1 GEAIGNYY and CDR2 EKD. V lost 3 bases and J lost 9, with 19 bases in between. This CDR3 reads CACDPVSGERELIF. CDR3 nucleotides: TGTGCCTGTGACCCCGTGTCGGGGGAGAGGGAACTCATCTTT.

This clone turned up a few times. One junction end disagrees with the germline gene, perhaps due to a read error. The J gene is TRDJ1, the V gene TRDV2; 11 bases line up with TRDD3. Germline CDR1 and CDR2: GEAIGNYY and EKD. There are 20 residues in the CDR3. CDR3 sequence reads: CACDPVLGDTGSNYTDTLIF. The CDR3 DNA follows: TGTGCCTGTGACCCGGTTTTGGGGGATACGGGGTCTAATTACACCGATACACTCATCTTT.

As regards this clone: Its ends do not fully match the called genes, so a read error is possible. V is TRDV3 and J is TRDJ1; 7 nucleotides line up with TRDD3. The germline V gene encodes CDR1 TVYSNPD and CDR2 GDNSRS (reference sequence). CDR3 length: 20 residues. Written as DNA, the CDR3 is TGTGCCTCAGTGGACTCTACTCCGACTGGGGTGATGGCCAACACCGATACACTCATCTTT. It codes for CASVDSTPTGVMANTDTLIF.

This clone was detected only a few times. TCRdb assigns this DNA the protein of a much larger clone, which departs from its translation at residue 4; this likely reflects a read error, and the protein shown comes from translating the DNA. This rearrangement joins TRDV1 to TRDJ1; tentatively, D is TRDD2 (5 bases). The length of the CDR3 is 19 residues. Germline loops: CDR1 TSWWSYY, CDR2 QGS. This chain's CDR3 is CALEEPFLFRLLNTDKLIF. CDR3 DNA: TGTGCTCTTGAGGAACCCTTTCTCTTCCGTCTACTGAACACCGATAAACTCATCTTT.

This clone was counted a few times. This DNA translates differently at residues 6 and 15 from the TCRdb protein, which is that of a much larger clone; a read error is likely, and the protein shown is the DNA's own translation. The chain employs TRDV2 and TRDJ1; TRDD3 matches at 9 bases. Germline V gene sequence: CDR1 GEAIGNYY, CDR2 EKD. There are 17 residues in the CDR3. CDR3 amino acids: CACDTSGGLGDQYKRIF. CDR3 DNA: TGTGCCTGTGACACTTCGGGCGGACTGGGGGACCAGTATAAACGCATCTTT.

This clone has more than one count but fewer than ten. Given a far larger clone just one base away, this is likely a sequencing read error. The sample holds other DNA sequences that translate to the same CDR3. CDR3 protein: CACDALLGDATDKLIF. CDR3 nucleotide sequence: TGTGCCTGTGACGCTCTTCTGGGGGACGCCACCGATAAACTCATCTTT. The V and J genes are TRDV2 and TRDJ1; TRDD3 matches at 8 bases. Trimming removed 3 bases from V and 1 base from J; junction bases left unmatched: 9. The germline gives CDR1 GEAIGNYY, CDR2 EKD. The CDR3 is made up of 16 amino acids.

This clone was detected many times. Other nucleotide sequences in the sample specify the same CDR3. This chain joins TRDV2 and TRDJ1; 10 bases are a match to TRDD3. The V segment lost 2 bases and the J segment 3 bases; nucleotides outside the gene matches: 17. The germline V gene has CDR1 GEAIGNYY and CDR2 EKD. CDR3 length: 19 residues. CDR3 in DNA: TGTGCCTGTGACAGGATTCCTACACACACTGGGGGATCTCCCGATAAACTCATCTTT. Translated, it gives CACDRIPTHTGGSPDKLIF.

This clone was seen only a few times. TCRdb pairs this DNA with a much larger clone's protein that differs at residue 18, likely a read error; the protein shown was translated from the DNA. The chain uses TRDV1 and TRDJ1; 13 nucleotides line up with TRDD3. The germline V gene has CDR1 TSWWSYY and CDR2 QGS. Trimming removed 2 bases from V and 9 bases from J; junction bases left unmatched: 24. The CDR3 runs to 21 residues. The CDR3 DNA is TGTGCTCTTGGGGAAATTTCCTACCCCCTCCTACTGGGGGATACGCTGGGTGAACTCATCTTT. This encodes CALGEISYPLLLGDTLGELIF.

This chain uses TRDV2 with TRDJ1, with 11 nucleotides matching TRDD3. The CDR3 has 19 amino acids. The ends lost 3 bases at V and 4 bases at J; junction bases unmatched: 18. Germline V gene sequence: CDR1 GEAIGNYY, CDR2 EKD. The CDR3 DNA follows: TGTGCCTGTGACCGACTAAGGCTGGGGGATACTGGCTACATCGATAAACTCATCTTT. Translated, it gives CACDRLRLGDTGYIDKLIF.

The sample holds a few counts of this clone. This likely came from a read error, as a far larger clone is one base away. The sample carries other DNA sequences with the same CDR3. The V and J genes are TRDV2 and TRDJ1; TRDD3 agrees at 7 bases. Germline V gene lookup returns CDR1 GEAIGNYY and CDR2 EKD. The CDR3 has 15 amino acids. The CDR3: CACDSVVGDTDKLIF. The CDR3 region has the DNA TGTGCCTGTGACTCCGTGGTGGGGGACACCGATAAACTCATTTTT.

Of note for this clone: TCRdb pairs this DNA with a much larger clone's protein that differs at residues 5 and 10, likely a read error; the protein shown was translated from the DNA. V is TRDV2 and J is TRDJ1; 7 nucleotides agree with TRDD3. Per germline, CDR1 GEAIGNYY and CDR2 EKD. V was clipped by 4 bases and J by 2 bases; unmatched bases: 15. CDR3 length: 17 amino acids. CDR3 DNA sequence: TGTGCCTGTGAGATGCTGGGGGCGAACCTGGGTACCGATAAACTCATCTTT. Protein: CACEMLGANLGTDKLIF.

With respect to this clone: A read error likely explains why the TCRdb protein, taken from a much larger clone, differs from this DNA's translation at residue 15; the protein shown is translated from the DNA. The CDR3 nucleotides read TGTGCCTGTGACACCGGTTTGGGGGATACGTCCTGGGACACCCAACAGATGTTTTTC. This gives the protein CACDTGLGDTSWDTQQMFF. This chain links TRDV2 with TRDJ3; 11 positions agree with TRDD3. Germline V gives CDR1 GEAIGNYY, CDR2 EKD. This CDR3 has 19 amino acids.

In regard to this clone: The translation of this DNA and the TCRdb protein of a much larger clone differ at residue 15, probably owing to a read error; the protein shown here is translated from the DNA. The genes are TRDV2 and TRDJ1, with TRDD3 matching over 9 bases. CDR1 GEAIGNYY and CDR2 EKD come from the germline V gene. CDR3 size: 17 residues. This CDR3 reads CACDTLGGLGDKDKPIF. CDR3 bases: TGTGCCTGTGACACTTTGGGCGGACTGGGGGACAAGGATAAACCCATCTTT.